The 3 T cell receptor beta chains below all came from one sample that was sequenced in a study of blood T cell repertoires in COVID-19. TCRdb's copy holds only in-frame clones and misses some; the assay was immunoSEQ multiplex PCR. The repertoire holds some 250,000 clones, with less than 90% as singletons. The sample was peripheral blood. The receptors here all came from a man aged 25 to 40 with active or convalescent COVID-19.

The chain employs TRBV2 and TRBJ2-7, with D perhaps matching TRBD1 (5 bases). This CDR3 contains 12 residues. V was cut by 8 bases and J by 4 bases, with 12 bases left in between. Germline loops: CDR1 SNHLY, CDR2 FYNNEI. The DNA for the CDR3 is TGTGCCAGCGAGAGACAGCTTTACGAGCAGTACTTC. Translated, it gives CASERQLYEQYF.

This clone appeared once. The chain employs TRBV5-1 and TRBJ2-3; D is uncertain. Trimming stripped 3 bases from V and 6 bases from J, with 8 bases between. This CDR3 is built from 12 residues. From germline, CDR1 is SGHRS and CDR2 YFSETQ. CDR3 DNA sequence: TGCGCCAGCAGCTACTATTCCGATACGCAGTATTTT. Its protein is CASSYYSDTQYF.

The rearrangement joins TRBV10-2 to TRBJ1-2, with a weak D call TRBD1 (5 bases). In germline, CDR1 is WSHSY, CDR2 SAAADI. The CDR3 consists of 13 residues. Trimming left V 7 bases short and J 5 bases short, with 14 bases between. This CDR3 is CASTFSGDYGYTF. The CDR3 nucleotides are TGCGCCAGCACCTTCTCGGGGGATTATGGCTACACCTTC.